This TCR beta chain was sequenced in a study of blood T cell repertoires in COVID-19. Overall study: There were acute and convalescent COVID-19 samples, and they came from the United States, Italy and Spain.

Per the germline V gene, CDR1 is SGHTA and CDR2 is FQGNSA. The V and J ends lost 5 bases and 1 base, in that order; junction bases with no gene match: 3. This CDR3 comprises 16 residues. During active infection, Seattle patients enrolled and were then monitored through disease. In the authors' methods: Nucleated cell counts were estimated from reference gene primer amplification. Some clones are missing from TCRdb's copy, which holds only in-frame ones; the method was immunoSEQ multiplex PCR. The DNA gave D and trimming, while V, J and clone size come from that table. The profile shows about 180,000 clones, roughly 81% of them singletons.

This TCR derives from a woman aged 80 or older with COVID-19, enrolled during active disease. The sequenced sample consisted of peripheral blood. The rearrangement links TRBV7-2 to TRBJ2-1, with TRBD2 matching over 12 bases. The CDR3 is CASSTTSGRSYNEQFF. The CDR3 DNA follows: TGTGCCAGCAGCACGACTAGCGGGAGATCCTACAATGAGCAGTTCTTC. The whole variable domain, filled in from reference TRBV7-2 and TRBJ2-1, reads GAGVSQSPSNKVTEKGKDVELRCDPISGHTALYWYRQSLGQGLEFLIYFQGNSAPDKSGLPSDRFSAERTGGSVSTLTIQRTQQEDSAVYLCASSTTSGRSYNEQFFGPGTRLTVL.